The rows below give T cell receptor beta chains drawn from one sample of a study of cytomegalovirus exposure and HLA in healthy donors. Data came from immunoSEQ multiplex PCR; TCRdb stores just in-frame clones and leaves some out. The table has 90,000 to 150,000 clones, over 60% seen once. The sequenced sample consisted of PBMCs. These receptors were obtained from a young man in good health and CMV-seropositive. Both conserved end residues are part of each CDR3. The order of the fields is clone size, J gene, D gene, CDR3 length, V gene, CDR3 DNA, CDR3 protein. The D gene is left open where the match is weak. Size values are once, few and many counts, or a class for expanded clones, and some rows have none.

. TRBJ2-5 . 15 TRBV6-5 TGTGCCAGCAGTTACTCGTTTGGGGCCGCTGAGACCCAGTACTTC CASSYSFGAAETQYF
few TRBJ1-1 . 14 TRBV6-6 TGTGCCAGCAGTTACGGGGGGAAGCGCACTGAAGCTTTCTTT CASSYGGKRTEAFF
. TRBJ1-4 TRBD1 12 TRBV30 TGTGCCTGGAAGGGGGCGAATGAAAAACTGTTTTTT CAWKGANEKLFF
. TRBJ1-2 TRBD1 14 TRBV28 TGTGCCAGCGGGGACAGGGGTGGTAACTATGGCTACACCTTC CASGDRGGNYGYTF
. TRBJ2-1 TRBD2 17 TRBV19 TGTGCCAGTGAGGGACTAGCGGGAGATTTTTCCTACAATGAGCAGTTCTTC CASEGLAGDFSYNEQFF
. TRBJ2-7 . 14 TRBV7-9 TGTGCCAGCAGCCCCCGGGTAGCTAACGACGAGCAGTACTTC CASSPRVANDEQYF
. TRBJ2-3 TRBD2 18 TRBV4-1 TGCGCCAGCAGCCCCGGAGGGACTAGCGGGGGTAGCACAGATACGCAGTATTTT CASSPGGTSGGSTDTQYF
few TRBJ1-2 TRBD1 14 TRBV25-1 TGTGCCAGCAGTGACCACAGGGGTGGCTATGGCTACACCTTC CASSDHRGGYGYTF
once TRBJ2-1 TRBD2 17 TRBV9 TGTGCCAGCAGCGTAGCCGGTAGCGGGAGTCTCTACAATGAGCAGTTCTTC CASSVAGSGSLYNEQFF
. TRBJ1-1 TRBD1 17 TRBV18 TGTGCCAGCTCACCTTGGATTCCGATGGGACAGGGCACTGAAGCTTTCTTT CASSPWIPMGQGTEAFF
. TRBJ1-1 TRBD1 14 TRBV30 TGTGCCTGGAGTCATCGACAGGGGAGCACTGAAGCTTTCTTT CAWSHRQGSTEAFF
. TRBJ2-6 TRBD1 16 TRBV19 TGTGCCAGCCGACAGGGGGCCCACTCTGGGGCCAACGTCCTGACTTTC CASRQGAHSGANVLTF
. TRBJ1-1 . 17 TRBV5-1 TGCGCCAGCAGCGCCGACCGTCCGGCGGTTATGAACACTGAAGCTTTCTTT CASSADRPAVMNTEAFF
. TRBJ1-4 TRBD1 15 TRBV5-6 TGTGCCAGCAGCAGACGACAGGGGTATAATGAAAAACTGTTTTTT CASSRRQGYNEKLFF
. TRBJ1-5 . 13 TRBV19 TGTGCCAGTAGTATTACCCACCGGGAGCCCCAGCATTTT CASSITHREPQHF
few TRBJ2-2 TRBD2 20 TRBV4-1 TGCGCCAGCAGCCCTCCGAGGACTAGCGGGAATCGTCGCTACACCGGGGAGCTGTTTTTT CASSPPRTSGNRRYTGELFF
. TRBJ1-3 . 14 TRBV19 TGTGCCAGTAGGAGGACGGGGTCTGGAAACACCATATATTTT CASRRTGSGNTIYF
once TRBJ2-3 . 17 TRBV5-1 TGCGCCAGCAGCGCGTACACAGGGTACGGAAGCACAGATACGCAGTATTTT CASSAYTGYGSTDTQYF
few TRBJ1-4 . 16 TRBV4-1 TGCGCCAGCAGCCACGACACAGGGTGGGCTAATGAAAAACTGTTTTTT CASSHDTGWANEKLFF